The 27 T cell receptor beta chains below all came from one sample that was sequenced in a study of lymphopenia after photon versus proton radiotherapy. Repertoires were generated with immunoSEQ multiplex PCR, while TCRdb's copy carries only in-frame clones and drops some. The sample yields 55,000 to 70,000 clones, about 89% seen once. Sample: peripheral blood, taken from a patient treated with proton-based radiotherapy. These receptor sequences come from a man older than 75 with esophageal cancer.

J is TRBJ1-1 and V is TRBV7-2, with D unclear. The CDR3 covers 13 residues. Germline V gene sequence: CDR1 SGHTA, CDR2 FQGNSA. Deletions cut 3 bases from V and 2 bases from J, with 7 bases between. The CDR3: CASSFGSNTEAFF. The DNA of the CDR3 is TGTGCCAGCAGCTTCGGAAGTAACACTGAAGCTTTCTTT.

This sequence joins TRBV27 and TRBJ1-1; the D is unclear. CDR3 length: 15 amino acids. Deletions cut 6 bases from V and 4 bases from J, with 18 bases between. Germline loops: CDR1 MNHEY, CDR2 SMNVEV (reference sequence). The CDR3 reads CASSSGYGVRTEAFF. The DNA for the CDR3 is TGTGCCAGCAGCTCCGGGTACGGGGTTCGCACTGAAGCTTTCTTT.

This chain joins TRBV16 and TRBJ2-3; a possible D gene is TRBD2 (5 bases). The ends were cut back, 3 bases at V and 4 bases at J, with 14 bases in the middle. CDR3 length: 15 residues. Germline V lookup: CDR1 KGHSY, CDR2 FQNENV. This CDR3 reads CASSHPGKGPDTQYF. DNA of the CDR3: TGTGCCAGCAGCCATCCCGGGAAGGGCCCAGATACGCAGTATTTT.

The rearrangement links TRBV5-1 to TRBJ2-7; D may correspond to TRBD1 or TRBD2 (5 bases each). This CDR3 has 13 amino acids. Trimming took 7 bases from V and 0 from J, leaving 11 bases between them. Germline CDR1 is SGHRS and CDR2 is YFSETQ. CDR3 amino acids: CASRDDYSYEQYF. The CDR3 DNA reads TGCGCCAGCCGGGACGATTACTCCTACGAGCAGTACTTC.

The chain has TRBV12-5 and TRBJ2-5; D remains ambiguous. Looked up from germline, CDR1 is LGHNT and CDR2 is FRNRAP. There are 13 residues in the CDR3. Trimming shortened V by 1 base and J by 5 bases, and 8 bases separated the two germline ends. CDR3 protein: CASGLGSEETQYF. In DNA form, the CDR3 reads TGTGCTAGTGGTTTGGGTTCGGAGGAGACCCAGTACTTC.

The chain is built from TRBV10-2 and TRBJ2-5, with D tentatively TRBD2 (6 bases). Deletions cut 8 bases from V and 5 bases from J, with 12 bases between. This CDR3 has 12 amino acids. Germline CDR1 and CDR2: WSHSY and SAAADI. The CDR3 here is CASGGARETQYF. The CDR3 bases are TGCGCCAGCGGAGGGGCTCGGGAGACCCAGTACTTC.

V is TRBV6-5 and J is TRBJ2-7; D ambiguous. This CDR3 region has 13 residues. The germline V gene encodes CDR1 MNHEY and CDR2 SVGAGI. V shed 0 bases and J shed 2 bases, with 5 bases lying between them. CDR3 sequence (DNA): TGTGCCAGCAGTTACTCGCCGACCTACGAGCAGTACTTC. Protein: CASSYSPTYEQYF.

The chain joins TRBV4-2 to TRBJ1-4; D is uncertain. Germline lookup yields CDR1 LGHNA and CDR2 YNFKEQ. The CDR3 covers 14 residues. V was clipped by 2 bases and J by 2 bases, with 6 bases between them. The chain's CDR3 is CASSQPETNEKLFF. In DNA form, the CDR3 reads TGTGCCAGCAGCCAACCGGAGACTAATGAAAAACTGTTTTTT.

The rearrangement links TRBV7-7 to TRBJ1-4; no definite D call. The CDR3 has 13 residues. The V end lost 3 bases, the J end lost 7 bases, and 9 bases lay between the germline ends. The germline gives CDR1 SSHAT, CDR2 FNYEAQ (reference sequence). The CDR3 loop reads CASSLGVGEKLFF. The CDR3 DNA follows: TGTGCCAGCAGCTTGGGCGTTGGTGAAAAACTGTTTTTT.

This clone was seen just once. V is TRBV5-6 and J is TRBJ2-7; 8 bases are shared with TRBD1. CDR1 is SGHDT, CDR2 YYEEEE, per germline. The CDR3 spans 13 residues. With V trimmed by 4 bases and J by 5 bases, 5 bases remained unmatched. CDR3 residues: CASSGTGLHEQYF. Here the CDR3 DNA reads TGTGCCAGCAGCGGGACAGGTCTCCACGAGCAGTACTTC.

The chain recombines TRBV6-1 with TRBJ1-6; no reliable D call. With 2 bases removed from V and 8 bases from J, the gap between germline ends came to 13 bases. Germline V gene data show CDR1 as MNHNS and CDR2 as SASEGT. The CDR3 loop spans 15 amino acids. This chain's CDR3 is CASSEWVSEDSPLHF. Written as DNA, the CDR3 is TGTGCCAGCAGTGAATGGGTATCCGAAGATTCACCCCTCCACTTT.

This chain connects TRBV7-2 to TRBJ1-1; TRBD1 aligns across 7 bases. From germline, CDR1 is SGHTA and CDR2 FQGNSA. The CDR3 runs to 14 residues. The J segment lost 3 bases and the V segment lost 7 bases, leaving 8 bases of the junction unmatched. CDR3 bases: TGTGCCAGCACCTCAGGGGGTGTGGACACTGAAGCTTTCTTT. Its protein is CASTSGGVDTEAFF.

This clone was recorded once. The chain combines TRBV19 with TRBJ2-3, with D unclear. V lost 3 bases and J lost 2, with 9 bases in between. Germline V gene data show CDR1 as LNHDA and CDR2 as SQIVND (reference sequence). The CDR3 consists of 14 residues. The DNA for the CDR3 is TGTGCCAGTAGTATTATGCATAACACAGATACGCAGTATTTT. It codes for CASSIMHNTDTQYF. Using reference TRBV19 and TRBJ2-3 for the parts outside the CDR3, the full variable domain is DGGITQSPKYLFRKEGQNVTLSCEQNLNHDAMYWYRQDPGQGLRLIYYSQIVNDFQKGDIAEGYSVSREKKESFPLTVTSAQKNPTAFYLCASSIMHNTDTQYFGPGTRLTVL.

Only one count was recorded for this clone. CDR3: CASIPGAGELFF. CDR3 sequence (DNA): TGTGCCAGCATCCCGGGGGCCGGGGAGCTGTTTTTT. The chain recombines TRBV7-9 with TRBJ2-2, with D perhaps TRBD2 (6 bases). The CDR3 spans 12 residues. V was pared by 7 bases and J by 6 bases, with 9 bases between. Germline loops: CDR1 SEHNR, CDR2 FQNEAQ (reference sequence).

The chain is built from TRBV4-1 and TRBJ2-3, with 10 bases aligning to TRBD1. The V and J ends lost 3 bases and 4 bases, in that order; junction bases with no gene match: 7. CDR3 length: 16 residues. Germline loops: CDR1 MGHRA, CDR2 YSYEKL. CDR3 sequence: CASSHGTGVPSDTQYF. CDR3 in DNA: TGCGCCAGCAGCCATGGGACAGGGGTTCCGTCAGATACGCAGTATTTT.

J is TRBJ1-1 and V is TRBV6-6; TRBD1 agrees at 8 bases. CDR3 length: 14 residues. Looked up from germline, CDR1 is MNHNY and CDR2 is SVGAGI (reference sequence). V was clipped by 6 bases and J by 5 bases; unmatched bases: 8. In DNA form, the CDR3 reads TGTGCCAGCAGCCCCAGGGGGCCCGGGACTGAAGCTTTCTTT. Its translation is CASSPRGPGTEAFF.

This clone has more than one count but fewer than ten. The chain links TRBV4-2 to TRBJ2-5; D remains unclear. The CDR3 has 15 amino acids. V was pared by 0 bases and J by 1 base, with 9 bases between. CDR1 is LGHNA and CDR2 is YNFKEQ in the germline V gene. CDR3: CASSQDNQPQETQYF. CDR3 nucleotide sequence: TGTGCCAGCAGCCAAGATAACCAGCCCCAAGAGACCCAGTACTTC.

In DNA form, the CDR3 reads TGTGCCATCAGTTCAACTCGGGACGCAGTCCAAGAGACCCAGTACTTC. Amino acids: CAISSTRDAVQETQYF. The chain carries TRBV10-3 and TRBJ2-5, with D possibly called TRBD1 or TRBD2 (5 bases each). Looked up from germline, CDR1 is ENHRY and CDR2 is SYGVKD. With 5 bases removed from V and 1 base from J, the gap between germline ends came to 17 bases. The CDR3 runs to 16 residues.

This chain connects TRBV19 to TRBJ2-7; D perhaps matches TRBD1 (5 bases). The V end lost 3 bases, the J end lost 3 bases, and 9 bases lay between the germline ends. Germline-derived CDR1 and CDR2 are LNHDA and SQIVND (reference sequence). The CDR3 is made up of 13 amino acids. CDR3 bases: TGTGCCAGTAGTATGGACATGAACTACGAGCAGTACTTC. Translating gives CASSMDMNYEQYF.

V and J are TRBV19 and TRBJ2-5; 9 bases are a match to TRBD2. Trimming at V came to 6 bases and at J to 1 base, leaving 9 bases not matched to a gene. The CDR3 extends over 16 amino acids. Germline lookup yields CDR1 LNHDA and CDR2 SQIVND (reference sequence). In DNA, the CDR3 is TGTGCCAGTAGCATGGGGACTAGCCCCCCCCAAGAGACCCAGTACTTC. Translation gives CASSMGTSPPQETQYF.

This chain links TRBV10-2 with TRBJ2-7; 9 bases fit TRBD1. The CDR3 runs 15 residues. Trimming cost V 2 bases and J 2 bases; bases outside gene matches: 4. In germline, CDR1 is WSHSY, CDR2 SAAADI. CDR3: CASSEVGQGTYEQYF. CDR3 coding DNA: TGCGCCAGCAGTGAGGTGGGACAGGGAACCTACGAGCAGTACTTC.

The chain employs TRBV7-9 and TRBJ1-1; D gene ambiguous. The CDR3 contains 14 residues. Between the trimmed V and J ends, which lost 1 base and 2 bases, there was a span of 8 bases. Looked up from germline, CDR1 is SEHNR and CDR2 is FQNEAQ (reference sequence). The CDR3 region has the DNA TGTGCCAGCAGCTTAGGAAGGTTTAACACTGAAGCTTTCTTT. Its translation is CASSLGRFNTEAFF.

V gene TRBV7-8 combines with J gene TRBJ1-5, with TRBD1 as a possible D gene (6 bases). This CDR3 contains 13 residues. Per the germline V gene, CDR1 is SGHVS and CDR2 is FQNEAQ. Trimming stripped 6 bases from V and 2 bases from J, with 8 bases between. Here the CDR3 DNA reads TGTGCCAGCAGGGACAGTGGCAATCAGCCCCAGCATTTT. This gives the protein CASRDSGNQPQHF.

In this sample, this clone turned up a few times. The chain is built from TRBV30 and TRBJ2-3; 13 bases are a match to TRBD2. The CDR3 length is 15 residues. Germline loops: CDR1 GTSNPN, CDR2 SVGIG (reference sequence). V lost 7 bases, J lost 0 bases, and 4 bases stayed unmatched. DNA for the CDR3: TGTGCCTCGACTAGCGGGGGGCAGAGCACAGATACGCAGTATTTT. Residues: CASTSGGQSTDTQYF.

The chain combines TRBV7-8 with TRBJ2-1, with 8 bases identical to TRBD2. After removal of 5 bases from V and 4 bases from J, the junction contained 10 bases not matched to a gene. The CDR3 loop spans 16 amino acids. The V gene's germline CDR1 is SGHVS and CDR2 FQNEAQ. The CDR3 reads CASSPRASGGYNEQFF. The CDR3 region has the DNA TGTGCCAGCAGCCCCCGAGCCAGCGGGGGTTACAATGAGCAGTTCTTC.

The chain uses TRBV13 and TRBJ2-4, with 8 bases fitting TRBD1. V dropped 8 bases and J dropped 1; count of bases not matched to a gene: 4. Germline CDR1 reads PRHDT; CDR2 reads FYEKMQ (reference sequence). The CDR3 is made up of 14 amino acids. CDR3 protein: CASGRQGAKNIQYF. CDR3 coding DNA: TGTGCCAGCGGTCGACAGGGGGCCAAAAACATTCAGTACTTC. The full variable domain, rest sourced from reference TRBV13 and TRBJ2-4, is AAGVIQSPRHLIKEKRETATLKCYPIPRHDTVYWYQQGPGQDPQFLISFYEKMQSDKGSIPDRFSAQQFSDYHSELNMSSLELGDSALYFCASGRQGAKNIQYFGAGTRLSVL.

The chain couples TRBV18 to TRBJ1-1; 8 nucleotides agree with TRBD1. V shed 6 bases, J shed 0 bases, and the junction held 9 bases outside the gene matches. This CDR3 is built from 16 residues. Germline CDR1 reads KGHSH; CDR2 reads LQKENI. The CDR3 loop is CASSPAQGAMNTEAFF. The CDR3, as DNA: TGTGCCAGCTCGCCCGCCCAGGGGGCCATGAACACTGAAGCTTTCTTT.